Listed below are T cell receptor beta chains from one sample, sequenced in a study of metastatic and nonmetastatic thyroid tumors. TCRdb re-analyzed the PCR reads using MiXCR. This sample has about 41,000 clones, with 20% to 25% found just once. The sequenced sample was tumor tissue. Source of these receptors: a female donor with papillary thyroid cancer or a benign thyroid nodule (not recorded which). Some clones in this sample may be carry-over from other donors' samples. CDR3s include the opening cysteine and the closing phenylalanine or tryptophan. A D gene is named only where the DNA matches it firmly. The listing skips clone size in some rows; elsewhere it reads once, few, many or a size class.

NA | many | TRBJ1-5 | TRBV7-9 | TGTGCCAGCAGCCGGACAGTCAATCAGCCCCAGCATTTT | CASSRTVNQPQHF
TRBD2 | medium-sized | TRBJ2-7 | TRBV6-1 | TGTGCCAGCAGTGAAGTAACTAGCGGGAGTTACGAGCAGTACTTC | CASSEVTSGSYEQYF
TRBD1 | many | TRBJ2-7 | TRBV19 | TGTGCCAGTAGTCCAATACAGGGGGAAGAGCAGTACTTC | CASSPIQGEEQYF
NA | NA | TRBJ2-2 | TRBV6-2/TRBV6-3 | TGTGCCAGCAGTTACGGTCAGGGGGGAGTAACAGGGGAGCTGTTTTTT | CASSYGQGGVTGELFF
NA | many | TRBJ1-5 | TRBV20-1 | TGCAGTGCCGTAACCTTCCAGAGTCTTAATCAGCCCCAGCATTTT | CSAVTFQSLNQPQHF
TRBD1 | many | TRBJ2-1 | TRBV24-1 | TGTGCCACCAGTGAGCCGATCGGATCCGGGACAGGGGGATATGAGCAGTTCTTC | CATSEPIGSGTGGYEQFF
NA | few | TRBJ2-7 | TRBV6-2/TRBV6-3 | TGTGCCAGCAGCTCGGGTCGTAGGGCCGAGCAGTACTTC | CASSSGRRAEQYF
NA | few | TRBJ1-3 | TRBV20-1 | TGCAGTGCTAGAGACGCGACAGGAGGTGACGGAAACACCATATATTTT | CSARDATGGDGNTIYF
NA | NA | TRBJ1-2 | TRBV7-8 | TGTGCCAGCAGCTTAGACCAAAGGGAGGCATATGGCTACACATTC | CASSLDQREAYGYTF
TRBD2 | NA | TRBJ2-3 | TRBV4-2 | TGTGCCAGCAGCAGGGATAGCGGGAGATTGGGAAATACGCAGTATTTT | CASSRDSGRLGNTQYF
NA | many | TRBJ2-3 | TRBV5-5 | TGTGCCAGCACAGGGATCGGTCTATCCACAGATACGCAGTATTTT | CASTGIGLSTDTQYF
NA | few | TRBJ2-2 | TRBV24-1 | TGTGCCACCAGTGATTTGCAAGTATCGGAGGGGACAAAGAACACCGGGGAGCTGTTTTTT | CATSDLQVSEGTKNTGELFF
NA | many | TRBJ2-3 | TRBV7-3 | TGTGCCAGCAGCGGGGGTCCTTGGGCAGATACGCAGTATTTT | CASSGGPWADTQYF
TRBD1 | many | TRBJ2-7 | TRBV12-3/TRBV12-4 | TGTGCCAGCAGTTTTGGGAGACAGGGGTTTTACGAGCAGTACTTC | CASSFGRQGFYEQYF
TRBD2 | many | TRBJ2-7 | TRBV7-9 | TGTGCCAGCAGCTCCCGGGAGGGAAGGACCTACGAGCAGTACTTC | CASSSREGRTYEQYF
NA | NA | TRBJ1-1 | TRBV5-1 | TGCGCCAGCAGCTTGAGCACCGGGGGCTACACTGAAGACTTCTTT | CASSLSTGGYTEDFF
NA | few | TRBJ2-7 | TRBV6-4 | TGTGCCAGAAGGAGTCTAGCGTACGAGCAGTACTTC | CARRSLAYEQYF
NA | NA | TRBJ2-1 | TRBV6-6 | TGTGCCAGCAGTTACGGTTCCGAGGGCTACAATGAGCAGTTCTTC | CASSYGSEGYNEQFF
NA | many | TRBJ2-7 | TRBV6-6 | TGTGCCAGCAGTTATTGGCTCCGGAGCTCCTACGAGCAGTACTTC | CASSYWLRSSYEQYF
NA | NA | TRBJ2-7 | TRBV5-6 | TGTGCCAGCAGCCCCTACACTCGGGAGCAGTACTTC | CASSPYTREQYF
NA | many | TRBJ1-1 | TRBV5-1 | TGCGCCAGCAGCTTCCAGGGACGTGGTGACACTGAAGCTTTCTTT | CASSFQGRGDTEAFF
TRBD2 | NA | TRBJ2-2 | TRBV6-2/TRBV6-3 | TGTGCCAGCAGTTACTACCGGACTAGCGGGAGGACGAACACCGGGGAGCTGTTTTTT | CASSYYRTSGRTNTGELFF
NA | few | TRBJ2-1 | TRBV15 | TGTGCCACCAGCAGGGGGGGTCCCACGGTTTCCCATGAGCAGTTCTTC | CATSRGGPTVSHEQFF
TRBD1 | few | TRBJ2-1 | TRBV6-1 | TGTGCCAGCAGCGATTCCGGACAGGGATCCTACAATGAGCAGTTCTTC | CASSDSGQGSYNEQFF
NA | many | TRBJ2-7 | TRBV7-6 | TGTGCCAGCAGCTTAGTTGCCTCCGGAGGGGGCGAGCAGTACTTC | CASSLVASGGGEQYF
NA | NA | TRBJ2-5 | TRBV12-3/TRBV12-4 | TGTGCCAGCAGTTTGAGGGAGACCCAGTACTTC | CASSLRETQYF
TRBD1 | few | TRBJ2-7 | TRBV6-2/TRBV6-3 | TGTGCCAGCAGCCCGGACAGGTTTTTCACCTACGAGCAGTACTTC | CASSPDRFFTYEQYF
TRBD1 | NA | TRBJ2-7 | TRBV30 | TGTGCCTGGAGTCGGCATGGACAGGGGCCCCTTGGCGAGCAGTACTTC | CAWSRHGQGPLGEQYF
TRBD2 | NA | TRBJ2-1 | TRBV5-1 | TGCGCCAGCATCCCAGGACTAGCTGGAGTTTCTAATGAGCAGTTCTTC | CASIPGLAGVSNEQFF
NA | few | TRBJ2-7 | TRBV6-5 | TGTGCCAGCAGTTACTCCAGGTGGGCCAACTACGGGCAGTACTTC | CASSYSRWANYGQYF
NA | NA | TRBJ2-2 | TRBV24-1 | TGTGCCACCAGTGATCCCCCGGGCGGGGGCGAGACCGGGGAGCTGTTTTTT | CATSDPPGGGETGELFF
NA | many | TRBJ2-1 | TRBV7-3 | TGTGCCAGCAGCTTAGGCCTATCATACAATGAGCAGTTCTTC | CASSLGLSYNEQFF
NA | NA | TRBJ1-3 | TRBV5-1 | TGCGCCAGCAGCGTCCCCGGGACCCCGAGTTTCAACACCATATATTTT | CASSVPGTPSFNTIYF
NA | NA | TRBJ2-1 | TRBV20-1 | TGCAGTGCTACCCTAGACAGGTACAATGAGCAGTTCTTC | CSATLDRYNEQFF
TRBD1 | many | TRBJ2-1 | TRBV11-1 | TGTGCCAGCAGCTTATTGGGACAGTGGCAATCTATCTACAATGAGCAGTTCTTC | CASSLLGQWQSIYNEQFF
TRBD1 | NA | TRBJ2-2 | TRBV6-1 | TGTGCCAGCAGTCCTCCGGGACAGGGTGTGGCCGGGGAGCTGTTTTTT | CASSPPGQGVAGELFF
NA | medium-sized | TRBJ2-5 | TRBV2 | TGTGCCAGCGGGAGACTTCAAGAGACCCAGTACTTC | CASGRLQETQYF
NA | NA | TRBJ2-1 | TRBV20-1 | TGCAGTGCTAGAGGACAGAGGACATACAATGAGCAGTTCTTC | CSARGQRTYNEQFF
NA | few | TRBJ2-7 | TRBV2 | TGTGCCAGCAGTGAGTTGTTGCCTGGCGAGCAGTACTTC | CASSELLPGEQYF
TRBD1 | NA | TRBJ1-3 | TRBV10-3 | TGTGCCATCATTCGGACAGGCGCTGCTACCCTGTCCTCTGGAAACACCATATATTTT | CAIIRTGAATLSSGNTIYF
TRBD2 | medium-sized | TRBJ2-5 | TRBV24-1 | TGTGCCACCAGTGATTTGGGACTAGACCAAGAGACCCAGTACTTC | CATSDLGLDQETQYF
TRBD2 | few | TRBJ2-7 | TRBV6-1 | TGTGCCAGCAAAACTAGCGGGAGGACCTACGAGCAGTACTTC | CASKTSGRTYEQYF
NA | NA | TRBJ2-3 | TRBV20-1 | TGCAGTGCTCCCTCCGACGGGAACACAGATACGCAGTATTTT | CSAPSDGNTDTQYF
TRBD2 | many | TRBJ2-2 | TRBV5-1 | TGCGCCAGCAGCTTGGAGGCTAGCGGGGGGCTCAACACCGGGGAGCTGTTTTTT | CASSLEASGGLNTGELFF